This T cell receptor (beta chain) was profiled in a study of vaccination and CD4 T cells after COVID-19 (dated by TCRdb to between 2021 and 2024). As for the study more broadly: Six males and four females were included in the convalescent cohort, with two Hispanic individuals, seven Caucasians, two Asians and one multiracial person represented. Participants got two doses of the Pfizer-BioNTech BNT162b2 vaccine (n=8) or two doses of the Moderna mRNA-1273 vaccine (n=2). Post-COVID blood samples were collected from convalescent patients a median of approximately 93 days after diagnosis, with a range of about 35 to 170 days. Post-vaccine blood samples were collected a median of approximately 72 days after the second vaccine dose, ranging from about 13 to 250 days. Overlapping spike peptide pools from SARS-CoV-2 and from the common cold coronaviruses HCoV-NL63, HCoV-OC43 and HCoV-229E were used as culture stimuli. As controls, cultures received a CEFX viral epitope pool (the positive control), an HIV-1 Nef peptide pool (the negative control), or no peptide at all. In 10 COVID-19 convalescent patients and a handful of infection-naive healthy vaccine recipients, researchers compared the spike-specific CD4+ TCR repertoire from before mRNA vaccination with the repertoire from after. In an earlier paper using these donors, memory CD4+ T cell crossreactivity between SARS-CoV-2 and common cold coronavirus spike proteins was assessed at the TCR clonotype level. Study-wide conclusions, independent of this receptor: In convalescent patients, a median around 90% of post-vaccine SARS-CoV-2-reactive clones were detected only after vaccination, and vaccine-specific priming was suggested by this finding. Although the median number of SARS-CoV-2-reactive clonotypes went up from fewer than 25 after infection to 35 to 40 after vaccination, the increase was not significant. Of the vaccine-specific clones in convalescent patients, 304 of 307, or nearly all, reacted only to SARS-CoV-2 spike and did not cross-react with common cold coronaviruses. Only a relatively small number of convalescent patients were included in the study, and early timepoints following natural infection were not analyzed.

Of note for this clonotype: Its antigen has not been determined. No base qualities exist here, and no much larger clone lies one base off it.

Library creation used PCR. TCR sequencing of DNA from cultured CD4+ T cells used the Oncomine TCR Beta short-read assay at the Johns Hopkins FTIC core. Genomic DNA was extracted from the cultured CD4+ T cells with the QIAamp micro DNA kit. Oncomine TCR Beta libraries from cultured CD4+ T cells were pooled with unique dual indexes and sequenced on an Illumina iSeq 100. As for the original processing: Non-productive sequences were filtered out, and CDR3s that did not start with C, did not end with F or W, or were shorter than 7 amino acids were discarded. The MANAFEST web application was used to identify antigen-specific clonotypes by comparing peptide-stimulated wells against reference wells and other culture wells. An FDR below 0.05, an odds ratio above 5, and a productive frequency above 0.1% in at least two of three replicate wells were required for clones to be considered positive. Cross-reactive clonotypes were defined as significantly expanded in both SARS-CoV-2 spike wells and at least one common cold coronavirus spike condition. Using R version 3.6.1, CDR3 homology was evaluated through Levenshtein distances (stringdist) along with unrooted phylogenetic trees (ape). Starting from the raw public reads, TCRdb applied fastp trimming at Q25, assembled clones with MiXCR and retained in-frame beta chains. Each entry is one CDR3 protein sequence, shown with its most common DNA and genes. The V and J calls here are based on TCRdb, not the publication. For this sample there are a few thousand distinct CDR3 sequences; 60% appear just once. Roughly 38% of the sample is held by the ten biggest clonotypes.

The meaning of the sample's treatment or condition label: roughly ten-day PBMC culture with coronavirus spike peptide pools or control peptides (ViraFEST assay). CD4+ T cells from unexposed donors were collected before the COVID-19 pandemic (2011-2018). The ViraFEST assay was used in the study, in which antigen-specific T cells were expanded with peptide pools and expanded clonotypes were subsequently identified by TCR sequencing. Each well held 2.2 million or so PBMCs cultured with 9 to 10 ug/ml peptide pools in IMDM containing approximately 5% human AB serum and 7.5 to 10 IU/ml IL-2. Half of the culture medium was replaced with fresh IL-2-containing medium on days 3 and 7. After 10 days of culture, CD4+ T cells were isolated by negative selection with the EasySep CD4+ T cell isolation kit. Unexposed donor CD4+ T cells were tested for reactivity to SARS-CoV-2 S and N and four common cold coronavirus spike pools, as cell number allowed. Ficoll-Paque Plus gradient centrifugation was used to isolate PBMCs from whole blood, and the isolated PBMCs were then either used fresh or cryopreserved at -140C. Triplicate wells were generally used for each culture condition. The leukapheresis product for the unexposed donors was obtained through commercial purchase.

V loses 7 bases of germline sequence and J loses 8 bases, and the interval between the two ends is 11 bases. The CDR3 runs 11 amino acids, cysteine and phenylalanine included. Only the CDR3 DNA is retained, 33 bases long and in frame from the first base. The germline V gene encodes CDR1 MNHEY and CDR2 SMNVEV (reference sequence). The rearranged segments are TRBV27 and TRBJ1-1, and possibly TRBD1, on 5 matching bases. Material: CD4+ T cells from blood, cultured in vitro. The clonotype comes from a human donor in good health. In nucleotide form, the sequence is TGTGCCAGCACGGGGAGGGGAGAAGCTTTCTTT. This translates into CASTGRGEAFF.